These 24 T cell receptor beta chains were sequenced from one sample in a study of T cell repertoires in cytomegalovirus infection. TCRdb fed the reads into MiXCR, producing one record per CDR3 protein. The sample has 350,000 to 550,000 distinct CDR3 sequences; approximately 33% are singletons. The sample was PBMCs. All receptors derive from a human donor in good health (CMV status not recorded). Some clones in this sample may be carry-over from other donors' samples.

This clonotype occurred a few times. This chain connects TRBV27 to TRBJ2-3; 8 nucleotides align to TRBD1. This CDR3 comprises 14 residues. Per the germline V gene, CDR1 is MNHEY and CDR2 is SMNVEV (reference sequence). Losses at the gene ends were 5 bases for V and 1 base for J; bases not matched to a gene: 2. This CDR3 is CASSTTGGTDTQYF. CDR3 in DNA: TGTGCCAGCAGTACGACAGGGGGCACAGATACGCAGTATTTT.

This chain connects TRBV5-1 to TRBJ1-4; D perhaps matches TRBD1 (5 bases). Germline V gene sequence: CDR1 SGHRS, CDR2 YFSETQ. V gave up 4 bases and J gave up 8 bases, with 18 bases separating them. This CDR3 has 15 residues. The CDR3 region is CASSPGSGLGEKLFF. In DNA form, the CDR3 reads TGCGCCAGCAGCCCCGGGTCAGGGCTTGGGGAAAAACTGTTTTTT.

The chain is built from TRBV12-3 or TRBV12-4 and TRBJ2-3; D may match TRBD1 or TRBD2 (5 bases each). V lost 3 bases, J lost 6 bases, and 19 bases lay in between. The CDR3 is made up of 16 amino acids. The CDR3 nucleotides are TGTGCCAGCAGTTTGGGCAGTTCTGGGGGTGCTGATACGCAGTATTTT. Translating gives CASSLGSSGGADTQYF.

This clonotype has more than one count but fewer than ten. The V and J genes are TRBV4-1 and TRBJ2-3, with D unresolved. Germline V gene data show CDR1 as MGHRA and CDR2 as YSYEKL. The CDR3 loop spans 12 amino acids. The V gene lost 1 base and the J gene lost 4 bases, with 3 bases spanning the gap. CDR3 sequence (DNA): TGCGCCAGCAGCCAAGCCCCAGATACGCAGTATTTT. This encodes CASSQAPDTQYF.

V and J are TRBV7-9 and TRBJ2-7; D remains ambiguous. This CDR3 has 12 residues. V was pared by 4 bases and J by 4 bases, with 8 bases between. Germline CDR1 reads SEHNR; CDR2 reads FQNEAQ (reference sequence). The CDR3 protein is CASSWVDYEQYF. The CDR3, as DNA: TGTGCCAGCAGCTGGGTTGATTACGAGCAGTACTTC.

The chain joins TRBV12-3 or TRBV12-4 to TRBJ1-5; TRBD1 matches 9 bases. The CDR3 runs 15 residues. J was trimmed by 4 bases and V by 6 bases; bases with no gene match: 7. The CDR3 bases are TGTGCCAGCAGGAGAGGACAGGGGCATAATCAGCCCCAGCATTTT. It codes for CASRRGQGHNQPQHF.

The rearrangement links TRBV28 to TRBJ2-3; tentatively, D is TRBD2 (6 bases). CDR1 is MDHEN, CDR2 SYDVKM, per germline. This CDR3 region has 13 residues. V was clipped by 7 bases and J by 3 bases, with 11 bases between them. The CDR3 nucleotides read TGTGCCAGCAATGGGGGAGGAACAGATACGCAGTATTTT. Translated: CASNGGGTDTQYF.

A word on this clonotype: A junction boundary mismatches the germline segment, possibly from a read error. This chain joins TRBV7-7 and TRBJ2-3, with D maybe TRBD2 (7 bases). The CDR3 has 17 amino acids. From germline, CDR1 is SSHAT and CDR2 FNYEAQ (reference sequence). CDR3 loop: CASSLYPGGGRTDTQYF. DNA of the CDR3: TGTGCTAGCAGCTTATACCCCGGCGGGGGCCGCACAGATACGCAGTATTTT.

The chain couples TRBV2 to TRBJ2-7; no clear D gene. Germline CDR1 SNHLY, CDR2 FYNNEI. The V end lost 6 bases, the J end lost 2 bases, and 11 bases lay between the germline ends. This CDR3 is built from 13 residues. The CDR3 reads CASSPIGAYEQYF. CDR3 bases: TGTGCCAGCAGCCCCATCGGCGCCTACGAGCAGTACTTC.

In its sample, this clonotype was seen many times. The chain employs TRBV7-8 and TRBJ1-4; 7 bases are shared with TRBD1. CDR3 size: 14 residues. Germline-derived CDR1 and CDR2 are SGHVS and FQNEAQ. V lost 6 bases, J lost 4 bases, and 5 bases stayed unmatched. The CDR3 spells CASSLDRVNEKLFF. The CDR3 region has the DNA TGTGCCAGCAGTCTAGACAGGGTTAATGAAAAACTGTTTTTT.

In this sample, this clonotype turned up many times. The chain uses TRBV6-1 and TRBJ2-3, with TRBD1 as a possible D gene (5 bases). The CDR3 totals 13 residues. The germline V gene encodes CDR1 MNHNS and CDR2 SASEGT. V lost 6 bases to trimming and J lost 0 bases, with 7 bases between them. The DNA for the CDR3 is TGTGCCAGCAGGGGGCCTAGCACAGATACGCAGTATTTT. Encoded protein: CASRGPSTDTQYF.

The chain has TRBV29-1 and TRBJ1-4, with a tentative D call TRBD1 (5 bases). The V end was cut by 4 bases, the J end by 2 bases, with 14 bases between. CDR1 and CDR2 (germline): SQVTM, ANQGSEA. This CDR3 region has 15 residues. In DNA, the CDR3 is TGCAGCGTTGGCAGGGCGGGGAGTACTAATGAAAAACTGTTTTTT. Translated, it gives CSVGRAGSTNEKLFF.

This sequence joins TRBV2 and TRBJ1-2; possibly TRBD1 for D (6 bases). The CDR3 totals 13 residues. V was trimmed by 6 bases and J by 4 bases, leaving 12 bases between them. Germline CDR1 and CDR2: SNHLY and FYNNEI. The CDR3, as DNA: TGTGCCAGCAGAGAGGACAGTGCCTATGGCTACACCTTC. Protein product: CASREDSAYGYTF.

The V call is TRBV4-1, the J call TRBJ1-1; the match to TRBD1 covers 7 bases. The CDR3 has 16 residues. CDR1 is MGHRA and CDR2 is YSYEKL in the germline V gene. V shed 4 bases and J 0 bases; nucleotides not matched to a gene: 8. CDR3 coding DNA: TGCGCCAGCAGCCCTCAGACCGGGACAGTGAACACTGAAGCTTTCTTT. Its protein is CASSPQTGTVNTEAFF.

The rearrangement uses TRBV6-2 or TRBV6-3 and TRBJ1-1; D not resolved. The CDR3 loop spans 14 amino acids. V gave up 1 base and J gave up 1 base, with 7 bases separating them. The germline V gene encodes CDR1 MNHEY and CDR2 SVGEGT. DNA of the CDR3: TGTGCCAGCAGTTACTTATCAGCGAACACTGAAGCTTTCTTT. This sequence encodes CASSYLSANTEAFF.

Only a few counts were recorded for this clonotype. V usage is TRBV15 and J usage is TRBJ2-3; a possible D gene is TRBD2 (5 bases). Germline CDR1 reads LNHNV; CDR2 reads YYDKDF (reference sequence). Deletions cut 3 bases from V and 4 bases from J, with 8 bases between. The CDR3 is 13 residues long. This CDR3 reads CATSRSSADTQYF. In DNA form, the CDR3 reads TGTGCCACCAGCAGGAGTAGCGCAGATACGCAGTATTTT.

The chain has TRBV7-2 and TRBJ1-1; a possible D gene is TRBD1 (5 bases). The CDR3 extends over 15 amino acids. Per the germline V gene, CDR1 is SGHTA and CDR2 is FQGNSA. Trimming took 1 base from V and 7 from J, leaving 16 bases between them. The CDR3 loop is CASSLGGREVVEAFF. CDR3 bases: TGTGCCAGCAGCTTAGGTGGCAGGGAGGTGGTTGAAGCTTTCTTT.

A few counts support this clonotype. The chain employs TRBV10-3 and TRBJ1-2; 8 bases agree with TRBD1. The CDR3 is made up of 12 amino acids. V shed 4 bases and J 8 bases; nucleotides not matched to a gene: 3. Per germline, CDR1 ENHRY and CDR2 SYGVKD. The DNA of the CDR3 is TGTGCCATCAGTGCGTCAGGGGGCGGCTACACCTTC. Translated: CAISASGGGYTF.

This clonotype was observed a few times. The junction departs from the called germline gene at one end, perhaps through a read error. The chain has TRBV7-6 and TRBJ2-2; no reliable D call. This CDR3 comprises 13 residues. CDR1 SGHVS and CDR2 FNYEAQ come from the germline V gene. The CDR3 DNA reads TGTGCTAGCAGCGTCATAGTGGGCGGGGAGCTGTTTTTT. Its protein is CASSVIVGGELFF.

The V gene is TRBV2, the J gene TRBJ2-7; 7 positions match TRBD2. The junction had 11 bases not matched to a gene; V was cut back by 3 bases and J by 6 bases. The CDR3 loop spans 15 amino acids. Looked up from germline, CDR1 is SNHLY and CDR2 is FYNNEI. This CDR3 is CASSDRLAFGGEQYF. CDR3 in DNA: TGTGCCAGCAGTGACCGACTAGCATTCGGGGGCGAGCAGTACTTC. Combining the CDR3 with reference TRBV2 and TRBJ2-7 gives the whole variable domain EPEVTQTPSHQVTQMGQEVILRCVPISNHLYFYWYRQILGQKVEFLVSFYNNEISEKSEIFDDQFSVERPDGSNFTLKIRSTKLEDSAMYFCASSDRLAFGGEQYFGPGTRLTVT.

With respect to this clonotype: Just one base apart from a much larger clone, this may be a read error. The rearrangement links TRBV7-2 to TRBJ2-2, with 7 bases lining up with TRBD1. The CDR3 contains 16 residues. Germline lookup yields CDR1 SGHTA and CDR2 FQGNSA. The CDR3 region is CASSLRDRPNTGALFF. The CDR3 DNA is TGTGCCAGCAGCTTAAGGGACAGACCGAACACCGGGGCGCTGTTTTTT.

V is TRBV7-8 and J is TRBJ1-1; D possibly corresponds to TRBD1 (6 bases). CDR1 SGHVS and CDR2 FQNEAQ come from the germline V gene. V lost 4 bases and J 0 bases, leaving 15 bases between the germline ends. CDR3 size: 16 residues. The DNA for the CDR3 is TGTGCCAGCAGCTCAAAAAGGGGGGGTCTGAACACTGAAGCTTTCTTT. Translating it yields CASSSKRGGLNTEAFF.

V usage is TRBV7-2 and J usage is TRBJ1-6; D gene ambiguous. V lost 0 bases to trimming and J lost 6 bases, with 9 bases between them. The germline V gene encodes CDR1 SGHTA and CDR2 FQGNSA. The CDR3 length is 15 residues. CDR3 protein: CASSLALGVNSPLHF. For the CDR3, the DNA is TGTGCCAGCAGCTTAGCGCTCGGGGTTAATTCACCCCTCCACTTT.

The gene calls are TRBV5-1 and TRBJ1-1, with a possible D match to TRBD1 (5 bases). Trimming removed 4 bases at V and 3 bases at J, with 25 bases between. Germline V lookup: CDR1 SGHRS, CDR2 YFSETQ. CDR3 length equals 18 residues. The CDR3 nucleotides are TGCGCCAGCAGCCCATCGATACCGGGGTTACTGGGGGACACTGAAGCTTTCTTT. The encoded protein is CASSPSIPGLLGDTEAFF.